A selection of T cell receptor beta chains follows, all from one sample in a study of identical twins. One entry per CDR3 protein, called by TCRdb with MiXCR from the 5' RACE reads. The data show around 470,000 distinct CDR3 sequences, 14% seen once. This sample also belongs to another study, concerning yellow fever vaccine responses in identical twins.

Sequencing used CD4+ T cells sorted from blood. The receptors shown here come from a woman aged 18-35 years in good health. The CDR3 runs from the conserved cysteine through the conserved F or W. The D gene is left open where the match is weak. Rows may omit the clone size; those that give it use once, few, many or a size class.

D: .
J: TRBJ2-2
V: TRBV7-2
size: many
DNA: TGTGCCAGCAGCTTGAGATTCGCGAACACCGGGGAGCTGTTTTTT
CDR3: CASSLRFANTGELFF

D: .
J: TRBJ2-3
V: TRBV7-9
size: few
DNA: TGTGCCAGCAGCTTAGGTCGAGTAAGCACAGATACGCAGTATTTT
CDR3: CASSLGRVSTDTQYF

D: TRBD1
J: TRBJ2-7
V: TRBV27
size: .
DNA: TGTGCCAGCACCCCAGGGGGTCGGATGTACGAGCAGTACTTC
CDR3: CASTPGGRMYEQYF

D: TRBD1
J: TRBJ1-4
V: TRBV2
size: few
DNA: TGTGCCAGCAGCAGACAGGGTGGGACTAATGAAAAACTGTTTTTT
CDR3: CASSRQGGTNEKLFF

D: TRBD2
J: TRBJ2-7
V: TRBV6-1
size: .
DNA: TGTGCCAGCAGTACACCTTCCCTAGCGGGAGACCACGAGCAGTACTTC
CDR3: CASSTPSLAGDHEQYF

D: TRBD1
J: TRBJ2-1
V: TRBV15
size: .
DNA: TGTGCCACCAGCAGAGACAGGGGGCAGAATGAGCAGTTCTTC
CDR3: CATSRDRGQNEQFF

D: TRBD2
J: TRBJ2-1
V: TRBV20-1
size: .
DNA: TGCAGTGGAACCCCTAGCGGGATGTTGGATGAGCGGTTCTTC
CDR3: CSGTPSGMLDERFF

D: TRBD2
J: TRBJ2-3
V: TRBV18
size: .
DNA: TGTGCCAGCGCCCCGGGACTAGCGGGGGTAATTAGCACAGATACGCAGTATTTT
CDR3: CASAPGLAGVISTDTQYF

D: .
J: TRBJ2-1
V: TRBV6-2/TRBV6-3
size: many
DNA: TGTGCCAGCCCCCCGAGCAACAGCTCCTACAATGAGCAGTTCTTC
CDR3: CASPPSNSSYNEQFF

D: TRBD1
J: TRBJ2-7
V: TRBV6-6
size: .
DNA: TGTGCCAGCATGGACAGGGTCGCCGAGCAGTACTTC
CDR3: CASMDRVAEQYF

D: TRBD2
J: TRBJ2-1
V: TRBV27
size: few
DNA: TGTGCCAGCAGTTTGTTACTAGCGGGAGGGCCCAGCGATGAGCAGTTCTTC
CDR3: CASSLLLAGGPSDEQFF

D: .
J: TRBJ2-3
V: TRBV7-2
size: .
DNA: TGTGCCAGCAGCTTAAAGCCCATTACAGATACGCAGTATTTT
CDR3: CASSLKPITDTQYF

D: TRBD2
J: TRBJ2-3
V: TRBV6-1
size: many
DNA: TGTGCCAGCAGTGAACTCCCTCGGGGGGGGGCGGTAGATACGCAGTATTTT
CDR3: CASSELPRGGAVDTQYF

D: .
J: TRBJ2-1
V: TRBV28
size: few
DNA: TGTGCCAGCAGTTATTTAAGGGGGAGCGGTAATGAGCAGTTCTTC
CDR3: CASSYLRGSGNEQFF

D: .
J: TRBJ2-7
V: TRBV9
size: few
DNA: TGTGCCAGCAGCGTAGCTTTCCACACCGAGAGCGAGCAGTACTTC
CDR3: CASSVAFHTESEQYF

D: TRBD2
J: TRBJ2-4
V: TRBV7-9
size: .
DNA: TGTGCCAGCGCTCGGGACTACAAAAACATTCAGTACTTC
CDR3: CASARDYKNIQYF

D: .
J: TRBJ2-1
V: TRBV6-2/TRBV6-3
size: .
DNA: TGTGCCAGCAGTTACTGGGCGGTAGGAGGGTCAGGTGAGCAGTTCTTC
CDR3: CASSYWAVGGSGEQFF

D: .
J: TRBJ2-2
V: TRBV5-1
size: few
DNA: TGCGCCAGCAGCTTTCAGGCGAACACCGGGGAGCTGTTTTTT
CDR3: CASSFQANTGELFF

D: TRBD2
J: TRBJ2-1
V: TRBV20-1
size: .
DNA: TGCAGCCCGATAGCGGGGGGTTTGAAGAATGAGCAGTTCTTC
CDR3: CSPIAGGLKNEQFF

D: .
J: TRBJ1-2
V: TRBV5-1
size: .
DNA: TGCGCCAGCAGCTTGGCGGGGGCGGCTTTGGATGGCTACACCTTC
CDR3: CASSLAGAALDGYTF

D: TRBD2
J: TRBJ2-1
V: TRBV27
size: .
DNA: TGTGCCAGCAGTAAGGGACTAGCGGGGTACCGCAATGAGCAGTTCTTC
CDR3: CASSKGLAGYRNEQFF

D: TRBD2
J: TRBJ2-3
V: TRBV25-1
size: few
DNA: TGTGCCAGCAGTGGGAGGGGTTCAAGCGGGAGGATGTCAGATACGCAGTATTTT
CDR3: CASSGRGSSGRMSDTQYF

D: .
J: TRBJ1-4
V: TRBV30
size: once
DNA: TGTGCCGGGGGGGGTGAAAAACTGTTTTTT
CDR3: CAGGGEKLFF

D: TRBD1
J: TRBJ2-5
V: TRBV5-1
size: many
DNA: TGCGCCAGCAGCTTGGTGAGGGACAGGGTCCAAGAGACCCAGTACTTC
CDR3: CASSLVRDRVQETQYF

D: .
J: TRBJ2-7
V: TRBV12-3/TRBV12-4
size: .
DNA: TGTGCCAGCAGTTTCTCAGGGGCCTCCTACGAGCAGTACTTC
CDR3: CASSFSGASYEQYF

D: TRBD2
J: TRBJ2-5
V: TRBV15
size: few
DNA: TGTGCCACCAGCAGACCCGGGACTAGCGTAAAAGAGACCCAGTACTTC
CDR3: CATSRPGTSVKETQYF

D: TRBD2
J: TRBJ2-3
V: TRBV5-1
size: few
DNA: TGCGCCAGCAGCATAGCGGGGGCAACAGATACGCAGTATTTT
CDR3: CASSIAGATDTQYF

D: TRBD2
J: TRBJ2-5
V: TRBV7-3
size: .
DNA: TGTGCCAGCAGCTTGGGCAGCGGGGGGGCGGAGACCCAGTACTTC
CDR3: CASSLGSGGAETQYF

D: TRBD2
J: TRBJ2-2
V: TRBV6-1
size: .
DNA: TGTGCCAGCAGAAGGGGACTAGCGGGTATCAACACCGGGGAGCTGTTTTTT
CDR3: CASRRGLAGINTGELFF

D: TRBD2
J: TRBJ2-3
V: TRBV9
size: .
DNA: TGTGCCAGCAGCGTAGCCCCGACTAGCGGGAGATCAGATACGCAGTATTTT
CDR3: CASSVAPTSGRSDTQYF

D: TRBD2
J: TRBJ2-5
V: TRBV15
size: .
DNA: TGTGCCACCAGCCAACGAGGACTAGCGGGGGGCGAGTACCAAGAGACCCAGTACTTC
CDR3: CATSQRGLAGGEYQETQYF

D: TRBD2
J: TRBJ2-1
V: TRBV6-1
size: few
DNA: TGTGCCAGCAGACCTCTAGCGGGGATCTACAATGAGCAGTTCTTC
CDR3: CASRPLAGIYNEQFF

D: .
J: TRBJ1-5
V: TRBV5-1
size: few
DNA: TGCGCCAGCAGCTTGGCAGGGGTTGAAAGCAATCAGCCCCAGCATTTT
CDR3: CASSLAGVESNQPQHF

D: TRBD2
J: TRBJ2-1
V: TRBV24-1
size: many
DNA: TGTGCCACCAGTGACAACCTCGGACTAGCGGGAAGGAGTGAGCAGTTCTTC
CDR3: CATSDNLGLAGRSEQFF

D: .
J: TRBJ1-2
V: TRBV10-3
size: .
DNA: TGTGCCATCAGTGAGATCGGAACCGGCTATGGCTACACCTTC
CDR3: CAISEIGTGYGYTF

D: .
J: TRBJ2-5
V: TRBV11-2
size: .
DNA: TGTGCCAGCAGCGGCGGGAGCAGGGGGTACCAAGAGACCCAGTACTTC
CDR3: CASSGGSRGYQETQYF

D: .
J: TRBJ2-3
V: TRBV6-5
size: .
DNA: TGTGCCAGCAGTTTCTCTGACTACACAGATACGCAGTATTTT
CDR3: CASSFSDYTDTQYF

D: .
J: TRBJ2-6
V: TRBV21-1
size: .
DNA: TGTGCCAGCAGCCCAATGGACAGGTCGGTCGGGGCCAACGTCCTGACTTTC
CDR3: CASSPMDRSVGANVLTF

D: TRBD1
J: TRBJ2-6
V: TRBV2
size: few
DNA: TGTGCCAGCAGGAGGGGGCCCTCTGGGGCCAACGTCCTGACTTTC
CDR3: CASRRGPSGANVLTF

D: TRBD1
J: TRBJ2-4
V: TRBV6-1
size: .
DNA: TGTGCCAGCAGGACGACAGGGGGTAGAAACATTCAGTACTTC
CDR3: CASRTTGGRNIQYF

D: .
J: TRBJ1-2
V: TRBV27
size: many
DNA: TGTGCCAGCAGTTTATCAGGGTACTATGGCTACACCTTC
CDR3: CASSLSGYYGYTF

D: .
J: TRBJ2-2
V: TRBV19
size: .
DNA: TGTGCCAGTAGTACACCCAGAGGCGGGGAGCTGTTTTTT
CDR3: CASSTPRGGELFF

D: TRBD2
J: TRBJ2-3
V: TRBV3-1
size: few
DNA: TGTGCCAGCAGCCCCACCGGGACTAGCGGGGGAGCTACGCAGTATTTT
CDR3: CASSPTGTSGGATQYF